The 20 T cell receptor beta chains presented below share a single source sample, sequenced in a study of shared clonotypes between healthy human individuals (dated by TCRdb to 2018 to 2021). CD8 naive samples were obtained by positive selection for CCR7 among CD45RO-negative cells, yielding a CD45RA+CCR7+ population from which TemRA cells were excluded. Library generation was performed with the immunoSEQ multiplex PCR assay. The immuneACCESS repertoire file appears here via TCRdb, limited to in-frame rearrangements. These files lack a portion of the clones; in checked studies, under half of the deficit traces to unresolved V genes, and the cause of the others is not known. This sample lists around 2,000,000 clones; less than 95% were detected once. The top ten clones comprise roughly 1% of the sample. The source material was naive CD8+ T cells sorted from blood. According to the study, the label for this sample's cell subset or site signals: CD45RA+CCR7+. The source is a young man in good health.

V gene TRBV4-2 combines with J gene TRBJ2-2, with D hard to call. The CDR3 consists of 13 residues. With 5 bases removed from V and 3 bases from J, the gap between germline ends came to 7 bases. Germline V lookup: CDR1 LGHNA, CDR2 YNFKEQ. CDR3: CASSFGDTGELFF. CDR3 DNA sequence: TGTGCCAGCAGCTTCGGCGACACCGGGGAGCTGTTTTTT.

The chain joins TRBV6-6 to TRBJ2-2; D not certain. The CDR3 extends over 12 amino acids. From germline, CDR1 is MNHNY and CDR2 SVGAGI (reference sequence). V lost 2 bases and J lost 8, with 6 bases in between. CDR3 residues: CASSYVKGELFF. CDR3 bases: TGTGCCAGCAGTTACGTCAAGGGGGAGCTGTTTTTT.

This clone was found a few times. This chain uses TRBV4-1 with TRBJ1-6; 8 nucleotides agree with TRBD1. Trimming took 1 base from V and 7 from J; bases not matched to a gene: 3. The CDR3 totals 15 residues. The V gene's germline CDR1 is MGHRA and CDR2 YSYEKL. CDR3 loop: CASSQGTGSNSPLHF. Written as DNA, the CDR3 is TGCGCCAGCAGCCAAGGGACAGGGTCAAATTCACCCCTCCACTTT.

The rearrangement uses TRBV4-1 and TRBJ1-1; D unresolved. V lost 0 bases and J 2 bases, leaving 10 bases between the germline ends. The CDR3 loop spans 15 amino acids. Per the germline V gene, CDR1 is MGHRA and CDR2 is YSYEKL. The CDR3: CASSQETHLNTEAFF. The CDR3 DNA is TGCGCCAGCAGCCAAGAGACTCACCTTAACACTGAAGCTTTCTTT.

Only one count was recorded for this clone. The chain is built from TRBV21-1 and TRBJ1-1. TRBV21-1 has pseudogene status. The CDR3 is made up of 16 amino acids. CDR3 sequence reads: CASSKTAGDPNTEAFF. For the CDR3, the DNA is TGTGCCAGCAGCAAAACGGCAGGAGACCCGAACACTGAAGCTTTCTTT.

The V call is TRBV5-4, the J call TRBJ2-5; maybe TRBD1 (6 bases). The V and J ends lost 6 bases and 0 bases respectively, with 9 bases between them. This CDR3 has 13 residues. CDR1 and CDR2 (germline): SGHNT, YYREEE (reference sequence). The CDR3 reads CASTRTDQETQYF. Written as DNA, the CDR3 is TGTGCCAGCACCCGGACAGACCAAGAGACCCAGTACTTC. The variable domain in full, with the rest retrieved from reference TRBV5-4 and TRBJ2-5, is ETGVTQSPTHLIKTRGQQVTLRCSSQSGHNTVSWYQQALGQGPQFIFQYYREEENGRGNFPPRFSGLQFPNYSSELNVNALELDDSALYLCASTRTDQETQYFGPGTRLLVL.

Comment on this clone: This sample also contains other DNA sequences that code for the same CDR3. This chain links TRBV13 with TRBJ2-7; TRBD2 matches 13 bases. The CDR3 is 15 residues long. Germline V gene data show CDR1 as PRHDT and CDR2 as FYEKMQ (reference sequence). J lost 4 bases, V lost 5 bases, and 5 bases had no gene match. CDR3 amino acids: CASSQGLAGAYEQYF. For the CDR3, the DNA is TGTGCCAGCAGCCAAGGACTAGCGGGGGCGTACGAGCAGTACTTC.

In regard to this clone: Other nucleotide sequences in the sample specify the same CDR3. The chain carries TRBV27 and TRBJ2-7; 8 bases map to TRBD2. Trimming took 3 bases from V and 3 from J; bases not matched to a gene: 1. The germline CDR1 and CDR2 sequences are MNHEY and SMNVEV (reference sequence). The CDR3 loop spans 13 amino acids. The CDR3 loop reads CASSFGTSYEQYF. Here the CDR3 DNA reads TGTGCCAGCAGTTTCGGGACTAGCTACGAGCAGTACTTC.

This rearrangement joins TRBV5-1 to TRBJ2-7, with a possible D match to TRBD1 (6 bases). In germline, CDR1 is SGHRS, CDR2 YFSETQ. Trimming pared 4 bases from V and 5 bases from J, leaving 16 bases between. This CDR3 is built from 14 residues. CDR3 in DNA: TGCGCCAGCAGCCCCCTGGGGGCCCTACACGAGCAGTACTTC. Translation: CASSPLGALHEQYF.

V usage is TRBV4-1 and J usage is TRBJ1-1, with a weak D call TRBD1 (5 bases). The ends were cut back, 4 bases at V and 0 bases at J, with 9 bases in the middle. The CDR3 length is 14 residues. Germline loops: CDR1 MGHRA, CDR2 YSYEKL. CDR3 in DNA: TGCGCCAGCAGCCCGCAGGGCTTGAACACTGAAGCTTTCTTT. This codes for CASSPQGLNTEAFF.

This rearrangement joins TRBV7-6 to TRBJ1-1; 7 positions match TRBD1. The CDR3 loop spans 15 amino acids. V lost 5 bases to trimming and J lost 2 bases; unmatched junction nucleotides: 8. Germline V gene lookup returns CDR1 SGHVS and CDR2 FNYEAQ. The CDR3 DNA reads TGTGCCAGCAGCGCCTGGACAGGCCAAAACACTGAAGCTTTCTTT. This encodes CASSAWTGQNTEAFF.

CDR3 sequence reads: CASSPSGDTQYF. CDR3 DNA: TGTGCCAGCAGCCCGTCCGGAGATACGCAGTATTTT. The chain recombines TRBV6-1 with TRBJ2-3; D remains ambiguous. The CDR3 has 12 amino acids. Germline V gene lookup returns CDR1 MNHNS and CDR2 SASEGT. Between the trimmed V and J ends, which lost 6 bases and 5 bases, there was a span of 9 bases.

The chain joins TRBV7-6 to TRBJ2-1; 7 bases fit TRBD2. In germline, CDR1 is SGHVS, CDR2 FNYEAQ. This CDR3 is built from 16 residues. The V and J ends lost 5 bases and 8 bases, in that order; junction bases with no gene match: 15. CDR3 nucleotide sequence: TGTGCCAGCAGCCTCAAGACTAGCCTGTTGGTCGATGAGCAGTTCTTC. Protein: CASSLKTSLLVDEQFF.

Details on this clone: One end of the junction is discordant with germline, which a read error may explain. The same CDR3 arises from other DNA sequences in this sample as well. The CDR3 nucleotides read TGTGCCAGCAGTTTAGATAATTCACCCCTCCACTTT. It encodes CASSLDNSPLHF. This rearrangement joins TRBV11-2 to TRBJ1-6; D unresolved. This CDR3 has 12 amino acids. The germline V gene encodes CDR1 SGHAT and CDR2 FQNNGV.

This sequence joins TRBV9 and TRBJ1-1, with TRBD1 identical over 9 bases. Losses at the gene ends were 2 bases for V and 3 bases for J; bases not matched to a gene: 5. CDR3 length equals 15 residues. Germline V lookup: CDR1 SGDLS, CDR2 YYNGEE. This CDR3 is CASSVAGTGHTEAFF. CDR3 sequence (DNA): TGTGCCAGCAGCGTCGCCGGGACAGGGCACACTGAAGCTTTCTTT.

The chain joins TRBV9 to TRBJ2-3, with 9 bases matching TRBD2. Germline CDR1 and CDR2: SGDLS and YYNGEE. This CDR3 is built from 18 residues. Germline trimming cut 4 bases from V and 3 bases from J; bases unmatched to any gene: 15. CDR3 nucleotides: TGTGCCAGCAGCCTTTATCCTAGCGGGGAGGTCGCTACAGATACGCAGTATTTT. It codes for CASSLYPSGEVATDTQYF.

The chain couples TRBV9 to TRBJ1-2, with no clear D. V lost 2 bases to trimming and J lost 8 bases, with 22 bases between them. This CDR3 spans 16 amino acids. The germline V gene has CDR1 SGDLS and CDR2 YYNGEE. The CDR3 region is CASSVQMTGSREGYTF. The CDR3 nucleotides read TGTGCCAGCAGCGTCCAAATGACTGGGTCAAGGGAGGGCTACACCTTC.

The rearrangement links TRBV27 to TRBJ2-3, with D possibly matching TRBD2 (6 bases). V lost 1 base and J 0 bases, leaving 11 bases between the germline ends. The CDR3 extends over 16 amino acids. Germline lookup yields CDR1 MNHEY and CDR2 SMNVEV (reference sequence). The CDR3 loop is CASSLWGGESTDTQYF. The CDR3 coding sequence is TGTGCCAGCAGTTTATGGGGCGGGGAGAGCACAGATACGCAGTATTTT.

The rearrangement joins TRBV7-9 to TRBJ2-4; TRBD2 matches at 7 bases. The CDR3 runs 18 residues. Looked up from germline, CDR1 is SEHNR and CDR2 is FQNEAQ (reference sequence). Unmatched junction bases numbered 13, after V lost 5 bases and J lost 0 bases. The CDR3, as DNA: TGTGCCAGCAGCCCAAGTCGTCGGGGGGTAGTAGCCAAAAACATTCAGTACTTC. Translation gives CASSPSRRGVVAKNIQYF.

The chain links TRBV30 to TRBJ2-7, with 8 bases matching TRBD2. Germline CDR1 and CDR2: GTSNPN and SVGIG (reference sequence). J lost 0 bases, V lost 3 bases, and 1 base had no gene match. CDR3 size: 13 residues. CDR3 bases: TGTGCCTGGAGGCTAGCGGGCTCCTACGAGCAGTACTTC. Its translation: CAWRLAGSYEQYF. The entire variable domain, with the rest obtained from reference TRBV30 and TRBJ2-7, is as follows: SQTIHQWPATLVQPVGSPLSLECTVEGTSNPNLYWYRQAAGRGLQLLFYSVGIGQISSEVPQNLSASRPQDRQFILSSKKLLLSDSGFYLCAWRLAGSYEQYFGPGTRLTVT.